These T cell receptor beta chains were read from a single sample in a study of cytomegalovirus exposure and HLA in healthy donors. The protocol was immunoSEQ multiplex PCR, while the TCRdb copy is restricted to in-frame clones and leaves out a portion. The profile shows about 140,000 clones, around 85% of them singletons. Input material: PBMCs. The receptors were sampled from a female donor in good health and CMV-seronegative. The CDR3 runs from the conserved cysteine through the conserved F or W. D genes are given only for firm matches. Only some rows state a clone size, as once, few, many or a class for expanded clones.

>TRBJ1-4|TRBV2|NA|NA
CASSDRGVPNEKLFF
TGTGCCAGCAGTGATCGGGGGGTCCCGAATGAAAAACTGTTTTTT
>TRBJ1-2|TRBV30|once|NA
CAWRGRDYGYTF
TGTGCCTGGAGGGGGAGGGACTATGGCTACACCTTC
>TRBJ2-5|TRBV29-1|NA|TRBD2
CSVSLAGGLQTQYF
TGCAGCGTATCCCTAGCGGGAGGTTTGCAGACCCAGTACTTC
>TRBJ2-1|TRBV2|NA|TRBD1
CASLQGGNEQFF
TGTGCCAGCTTACAGGGGGGTAATGAGCAGTTCTTC
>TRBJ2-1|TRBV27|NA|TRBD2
CASSPGTSGNNEQFF
TGTGCCAGCAGTCCCGGGACTAGCGGGAACAATGAGCAGTTCTTC
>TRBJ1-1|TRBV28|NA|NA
CASSLTGFQSANTEAFF
TGTGCCAGCAGTCTCACAGGCTTCCAAAGCGCGAACACTGAAGCTTTCTTT
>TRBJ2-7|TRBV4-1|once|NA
CASSGGSYEQYF
TGCGCCAGCAGTGGCGGGTCCTACGAGCAGTACTTC
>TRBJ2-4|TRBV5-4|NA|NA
CASSSVDYKNIQYF
TGTGCCAGCAGCTCTGTTGACTATAAAAACATTCAGTACTTC
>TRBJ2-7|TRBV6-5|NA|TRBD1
CASRPGTGMSYEQYF
TGTGCCAGCAGGCCCGGGACAGGGATGTCCTACGAGCAGTACTTC
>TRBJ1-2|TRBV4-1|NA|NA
CASSQEREFWPWGRPYGYTF
TGCGCCAGCAGCCAAGAACGGGAGTTTTGGCCTTGGGGCAGGCCCTATGGCTACACCTTC
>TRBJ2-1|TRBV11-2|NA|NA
CASSFPTAGITYNEQFF
TGTGCCAGCAGCTTCCCCACAGCGGGCATAACCTACAATGAGCAGTTCTTC
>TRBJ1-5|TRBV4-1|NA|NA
CASSQDIGGGAGRNQPQHF
TGCGCCAGCAGCCAAGATATAGGAGGAGGCGCGGGTAGAAATCAGCCCCAGCATTTT
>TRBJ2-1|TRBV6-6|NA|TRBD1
CAITGTGGRDEQFF
TGTGCCATCACCGGGACAGGGGGTCGCGATGAGCAGTTCTTC
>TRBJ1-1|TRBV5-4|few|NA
CASSLTVLNTEAFF
TGTGCCAGCAGCTTAACTGTTCTGAACACTGAAGCTTTCTTT
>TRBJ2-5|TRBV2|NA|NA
CASSENRDNQETQYF
TGTGCCAGCAGTGAAAATAGGGACAACCAAGAGACCCAGTACTTC
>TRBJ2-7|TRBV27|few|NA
CASSTSIGHYEQYF
TGTGCCAGCAGTACCTCCATTGGCCACTACGAGCAGTACTTC
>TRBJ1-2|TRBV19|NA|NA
CASSMGQYGYTF
TGTGCCAGTAGTATGGGGCAGTATGGCTACACCTTC
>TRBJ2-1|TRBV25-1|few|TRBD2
CASSGLAGFLYVEQFF
TGTGCCAGCAGTGGATTAGCGGGGTTTCTCTACGTAGAGCAGTTCTTC
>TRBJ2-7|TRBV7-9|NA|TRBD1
CASSVTGELLYEQYF
TGTGCCAGCAGCGTCACAGGGGAACTCCTCTACGAGCAGTACTTC
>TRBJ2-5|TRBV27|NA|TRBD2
CASSSLPLAGLETQYF
TGTGCCAGCAGTTCACTCCCGCTAGCGGGGCTTGAGACCCAGTACTTC
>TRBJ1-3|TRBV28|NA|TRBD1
CASSFRDRVKDFGNTIYF
TGTGCCAGCAGTTTCCGGGACAGGGTAAAGGACTTTGGAAACACCATATATTTT
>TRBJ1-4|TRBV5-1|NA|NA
CASSLDVISAGVEKLFF
TGCGCCAGCAGCTTGGATGTAATATCGGCGGGGGTCGAAAAACTGTTTTTT
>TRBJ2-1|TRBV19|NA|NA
CASSPSDEQFF
TGTGCCAGTAGCCCTAGCGATGAGCAGTTCTTC
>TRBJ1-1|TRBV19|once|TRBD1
CASSIEDRGAFF
TGTGCCAGTAGTATAGAGGACAGGGGAGCTTTCTTT
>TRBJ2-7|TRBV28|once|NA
CASSTYSYEQYF
TGTGCCAGCAGTACCTACAGCTACGAGCAGTACTTC
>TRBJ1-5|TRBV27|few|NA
CASSPRGASNQPQHF
TGTGCCAGCAGTCCCCGGGGGGCGAGCAATCAGCCCCAGCATTTT
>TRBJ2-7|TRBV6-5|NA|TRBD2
CASSPLTSGRFEQYF
TGTGCCAGCAGCCCCCTGACTAGCGGGAGATTCGAGCAGTACTTC
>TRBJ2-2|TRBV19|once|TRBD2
CASRGLAGYTGELFF
TGTGCCAGTAGGGGACTAGCGGGTTACACCGGGGAGCTGTTTTTT
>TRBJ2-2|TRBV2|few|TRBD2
CASSRLAQNTGELFF
TGTGCCAGCAGTAGACTAGCGCAGAACACCGGGGAGCTGTTTTTT
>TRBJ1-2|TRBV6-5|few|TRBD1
CASSYGTGGYGYTF
TGTGCCAGCAGTTACGGGACAGGGGGCTATGGCTACACCTTC
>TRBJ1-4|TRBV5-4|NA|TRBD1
CASSRGQGQSEKLFF
TGTGCCAGCAGCCGTGGACAGGGACAGAGTGAAAAACTGTTTTTT
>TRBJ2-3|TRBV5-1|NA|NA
CASSWTVGDTQYF
TGCGCCAGCAGCTGGACAGTGGGAGATACGCAGTATTTT
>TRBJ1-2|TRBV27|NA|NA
CASPSRGDYGYTF
TGTGCCAGCCCAAGCAGGGGCGACTATGGCTACACCTTC